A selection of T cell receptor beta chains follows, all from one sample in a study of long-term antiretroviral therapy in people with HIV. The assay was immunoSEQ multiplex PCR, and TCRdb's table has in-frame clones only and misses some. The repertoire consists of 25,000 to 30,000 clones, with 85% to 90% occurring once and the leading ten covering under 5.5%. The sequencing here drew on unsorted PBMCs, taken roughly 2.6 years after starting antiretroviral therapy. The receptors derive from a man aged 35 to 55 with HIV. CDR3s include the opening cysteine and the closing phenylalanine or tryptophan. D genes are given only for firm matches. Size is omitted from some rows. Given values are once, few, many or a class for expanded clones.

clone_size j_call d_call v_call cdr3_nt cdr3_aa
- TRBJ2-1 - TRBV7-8 TGTGCCAGCAGCTTAGTAGGCGGGACTTTCAATGAGCAGTTCTTC CASSLVGGTFNEQFF
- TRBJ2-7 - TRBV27 TGTGCCAGCAGTCGCGGACGGACCGGCTCCTACGAGCAGTACTTC CASSRGRTGSYEQYF
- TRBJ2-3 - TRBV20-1 TGCAGTGCTCAGATGGATACGCAGTATTTT CSAQMDTQYF
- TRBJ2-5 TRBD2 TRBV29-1 TGCAGCGTTGAACCGCTAGCGGAAGAGACCCAGTACTTC CSVEPLAEETQYF
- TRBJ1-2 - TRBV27 TGTGCCAGCAGTTTAAACAGGGCTGATGGCTACACCTTC CASSLNRADGYTF
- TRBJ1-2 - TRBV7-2 TGTGCCAGCAGCTTAGCTCAAGCTAACTATGGCTACACCTTC CASSLAQANYGYTF
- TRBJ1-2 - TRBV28 TGTGCCAGCAGAGAACCGGGTCCACGATATGGCTACACCTTC CASREPGPRYGYTF
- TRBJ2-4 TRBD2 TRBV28 TGTGCCAGCATAAGGACTAGCGGGAGCCGTCAGTACTTC CASIRTSGSRQYF
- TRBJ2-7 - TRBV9 TGTGCCAGCAGCGTAGATCCTAGTAGCTCCTACGAGCAGTACTTC CASSVDPSSSYEQYF
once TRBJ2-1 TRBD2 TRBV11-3 TGTGCCAGCAGCTTAGGTCCTAGCGGCAGCTCCTACAATGAGCAGTTCTTC CASSLGPSGSSYNEQFF
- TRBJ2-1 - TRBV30 TGTGCCTGTTTGACGACGAGATCGGGGAATGAGCAGTTCTTC CACLTTRSGNEQFF
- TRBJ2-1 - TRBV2 TGTGCCAGCAGTGTGTCGACCTCTGGGTCCTACAATGAGCAGTTCTTC CASSVSTSGSYNEQFF
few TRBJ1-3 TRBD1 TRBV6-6 TGTGCCAGCAGTGCGACAGGGGCCTCTGGAAACACCATATATTTT CASSATGASGNTIYF
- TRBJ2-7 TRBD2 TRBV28 TGTGCCTGCCCAGGGACTATCCCCTACGAGCAGTACTTC CACPGTIPYEQYF
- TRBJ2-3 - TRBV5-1 TGCGCCAGCAGCTTCCCGACAGCTAGCACAGATACGCAGTATTTT CASSFPTASTDTQYF
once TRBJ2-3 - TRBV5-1 TGCGCCAGCAGCTTGGAACCTGGAAGGACAGATACGCAGTATTTT CASSLEPGRTDTQYF
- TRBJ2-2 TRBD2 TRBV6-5 TGTGCCAGCAGTCCGGGGGGGCCCGACACCGGGGAGCTGTTTTTT CASSPGGPDTGELFF
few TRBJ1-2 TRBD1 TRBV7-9 TGTGCCAGCAGCTTAGCGACAGGGGGCGTCGAAGGCTATGGCTACACCTTC CASSLATGGVEGYGYTF
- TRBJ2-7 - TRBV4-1 TGCGCCAGCAGCCAAAACCTCCTGGACAGCCGCTCTTACTTC CASSQNLLDSRSYF
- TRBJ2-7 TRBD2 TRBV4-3 TGCGCCAGCAGCCAAGATCGGACTAGCGGGTACGAGCAGTACTTC CASSQDRTSGYEQYF
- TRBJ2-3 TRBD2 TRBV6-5 TGTGCCAGCAGTTCCCGGACTAGCGGGGGGGCACAGACGCAGTATTTT CASSSRTSGGAQTQYF
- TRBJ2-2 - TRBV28 TGTGCCAGCATGGTGACTAGCACCGGGGAGCTGTTTTTT CASMVTSTGELFF
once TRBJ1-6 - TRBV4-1 TGCGCCAGCAGCCAAGATCAGGTACTCTCCTATAATTCACCCCTCCACTTT CASSQDQVLSYNSPLHF
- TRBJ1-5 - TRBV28 TGTGCCAGCAGAACTGACAGGATTAGCAATCAGCCCCAGCATTTT CASRTDRISNQPQHF
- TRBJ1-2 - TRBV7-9 TGTGCCAGCAGTTTCGCCGGACCGGACGTGGATGGCTACACCTTC CASSFAGPDVDGYTF
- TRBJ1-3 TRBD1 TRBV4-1 TGCGCCAGCAGCCAAGATTTCTTCGGTCCGGGACAGGGGGCGGGAAACACCATATATTTT CASSQDFFGPGQGAGNTIYF
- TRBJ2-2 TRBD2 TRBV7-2 TGTGCCAGCAGACGATCCGGGACTAGCGGGGGGGCCGGCGGGGAGCTGTTTTTT CASRRSGTSGGAGGELFF
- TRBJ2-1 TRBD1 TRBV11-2 TGTGCCAGCAGCTTAGGGAGGGGACAGGCCCCATGGAAGCAGTTCTTC CASSLGRGQAPWKQFF
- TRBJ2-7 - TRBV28 TGTGCCAGCAGTTCGAGTGTTGGGGGGTTCGAGCAGTACTTC CASSSSVGGFEQYF
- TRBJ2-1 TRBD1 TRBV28 TGTGCCAGCACCGTGACAGGGGACGACAATGAGCAGTTCTTC CASTVTGDDNEQFF
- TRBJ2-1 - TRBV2 TGTGCTACGACGTCGGGGGTTAATGAGCAGTTCTTC CATTSGVNEQFF
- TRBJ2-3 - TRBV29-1 TGCAGCGCCCAGGGCGCCCAGTACGATACGCAGTATTTT CSAQGAQYDTQYF
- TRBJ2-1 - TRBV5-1 TGCGCCAGCAGCTTGGTTGGGGATGAGCAGTTCTTC CASSLVGDEQFF
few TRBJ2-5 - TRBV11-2 TGTGCCAGCAGCTCGGACGGGTCATTACTAGTGGCCCAGTACTTC CASSSDGSLLVAQYF
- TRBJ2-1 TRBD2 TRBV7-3 TGTGCCAGCAGCTTGAGCGGGGGTAGCGCCAATGAGCAGTTCTTC CASSLSGGSANEQFF
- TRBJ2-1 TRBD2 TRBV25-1 TGTGCCAGCAGTGATTCTCGCGGGGGACCCTCCAATGAGCAGTTCTTC CASSDSRGGPSNEQFF
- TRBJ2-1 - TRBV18 TGTGCCAGCTCAATCCGGGGTGTTGAGCAGTTCTTC CASSIRGVEQFF
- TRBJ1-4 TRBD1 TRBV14 TGTGCCAGCAGCCAGCGACAGGGGCGGAATGAAAAACTGTTTTTT CASSQRQGRNEKLFF
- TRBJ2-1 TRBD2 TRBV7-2 TGTGCCAGCAGCCTCACTAGCGGAAGGAACAATGAGCAGTTCTTC CASSLTSGRNNEQFF
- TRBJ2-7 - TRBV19 TGTGCCAGTAGTCTCCTTGGGACCTACGAGCAGTACTTC CASSLLGTYEQYF
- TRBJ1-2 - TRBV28 TGTGCCAGCAGTTTAGGTTCGGGGGGGATCGGTTATGGCTACACCTTC CASSLGSGGIGYGYTF
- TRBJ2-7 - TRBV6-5 TGTGCCAGCAGTCCCGGGGCGGTGGGGGAGCAGTACTTC CASSPGAVGEQYF
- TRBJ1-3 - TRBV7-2 TGTGCCAGCAGCTCGAGCACGGTTGGAAACACCATATATTTT CASSSSTVGNTIYF
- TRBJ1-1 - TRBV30 TGTGCCGGTCAGGTGGGGGTCACTGAAGCTTTCTTT CAGQVGVTEAFF
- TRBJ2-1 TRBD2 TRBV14 TGTGCCAGCAGCCGCCGACCTCCGGGACTAGCGGGAGGCTGGGAGCAGTTCTTC CASSRRPPGLAGGWEQFF
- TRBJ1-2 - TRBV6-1 TGTGCCAGCAGTGAGGAGGTACAGAGCTATGGCTACACCTTC CASSEEVQSYGYTF
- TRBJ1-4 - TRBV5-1 TGCGCCAGCAGCTTGGAAAGGGCTAATGAAAAACTGTTTTTT CASSLERANEKLFF
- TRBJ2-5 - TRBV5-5 TGTGCCAGCAGCTTGGAAGAGACCCAGTACTTC CASSLEETQYF
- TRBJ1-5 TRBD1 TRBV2 TGTGCCAGCAGACCCCCCGGGACAGGGTCTTCAGGTAGTCAGCCCCAGCATTTT CASRPPGTGSSGSQPQHF
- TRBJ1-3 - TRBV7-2 TGTGCCAGCAGCTTCGGACAGAGAGGAAACACCATATATTTT CASSFGQRGNTIYF